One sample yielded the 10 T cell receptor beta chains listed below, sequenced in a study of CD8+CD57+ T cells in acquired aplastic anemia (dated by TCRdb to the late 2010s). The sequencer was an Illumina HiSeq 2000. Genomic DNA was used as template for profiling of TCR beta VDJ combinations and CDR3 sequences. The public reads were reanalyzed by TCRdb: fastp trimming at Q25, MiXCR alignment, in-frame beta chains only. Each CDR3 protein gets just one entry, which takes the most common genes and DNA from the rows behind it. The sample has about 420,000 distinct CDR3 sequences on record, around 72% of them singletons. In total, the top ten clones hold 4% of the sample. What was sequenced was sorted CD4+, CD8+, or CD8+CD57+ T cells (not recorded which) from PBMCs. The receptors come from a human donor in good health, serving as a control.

The CDR3 sequence is CATSKLAGVQETQYF. The CDR3 bases are TGTGCCACCAGTAAGCTAGCGGGGGTCCAAGAGACCCAGTACTTC. The chain recombines TRBV24-1 with TRBJ2-1, with 10 positions matching TRBD2. The J call is uncertain, as TRBJ2-5 better fits the DNA end. Looked up from germline, CDR1 is KGHDR and CDR2 is SFDVKD. The CDR3 consists of 15 residues.

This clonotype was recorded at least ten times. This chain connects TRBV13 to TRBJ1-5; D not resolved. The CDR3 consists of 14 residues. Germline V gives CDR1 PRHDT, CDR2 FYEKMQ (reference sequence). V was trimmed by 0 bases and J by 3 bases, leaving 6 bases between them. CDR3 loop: CASSLGEVNQPQHF. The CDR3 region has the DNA TGTGCCAGCAGCTTAGGGGAGGTCAATCAGCCCCAGCATTTT.

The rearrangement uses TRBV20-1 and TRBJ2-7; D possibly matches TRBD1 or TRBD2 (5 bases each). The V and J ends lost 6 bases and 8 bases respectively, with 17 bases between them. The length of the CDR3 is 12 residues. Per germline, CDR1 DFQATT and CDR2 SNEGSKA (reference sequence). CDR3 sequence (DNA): TGCAGTGCAACTATCGCCCGGGACCAGCAGTACTTC. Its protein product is CSATIARDQQYF.

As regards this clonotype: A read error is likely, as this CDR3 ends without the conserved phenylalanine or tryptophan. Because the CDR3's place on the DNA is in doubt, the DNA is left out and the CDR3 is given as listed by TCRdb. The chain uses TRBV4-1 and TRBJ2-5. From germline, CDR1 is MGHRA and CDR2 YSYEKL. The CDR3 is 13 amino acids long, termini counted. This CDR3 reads CASSQVPHGTKYV.

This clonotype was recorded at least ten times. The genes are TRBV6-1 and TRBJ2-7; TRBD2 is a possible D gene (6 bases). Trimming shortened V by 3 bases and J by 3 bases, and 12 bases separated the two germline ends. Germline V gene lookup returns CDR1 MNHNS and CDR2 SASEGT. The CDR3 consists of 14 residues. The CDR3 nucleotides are TGTGCCAGCAGTGAGGGGGACTGGAGCTACGAGCAGTACTTC. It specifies CASSEGDWSYEQYF.

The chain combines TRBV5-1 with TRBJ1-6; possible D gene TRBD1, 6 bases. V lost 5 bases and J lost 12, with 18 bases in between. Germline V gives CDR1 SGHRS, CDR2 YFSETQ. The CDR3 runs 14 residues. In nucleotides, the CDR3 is TGCGCCAGCAGGGTCAATACAGGGCCTAAACCCCTCCACTTT. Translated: CASRVNTGPKPLHF.

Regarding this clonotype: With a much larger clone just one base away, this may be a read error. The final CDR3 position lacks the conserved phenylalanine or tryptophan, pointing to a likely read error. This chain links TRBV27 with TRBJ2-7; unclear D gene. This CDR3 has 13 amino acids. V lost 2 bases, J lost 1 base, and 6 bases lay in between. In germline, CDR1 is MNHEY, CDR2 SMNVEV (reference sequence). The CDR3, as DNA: TGTGCCAGCAGTTTAGGTGGTTCCTACGAGCAGTACCTC. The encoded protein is CASSLGGSYEQYL.

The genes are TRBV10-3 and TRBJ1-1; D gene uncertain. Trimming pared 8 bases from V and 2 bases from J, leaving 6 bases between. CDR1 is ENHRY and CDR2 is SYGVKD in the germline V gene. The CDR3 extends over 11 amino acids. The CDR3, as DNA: TGTGCCATCGTTTTAAACACTGAAGCTTTCTTT. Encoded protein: CAIVLNTEAFF.

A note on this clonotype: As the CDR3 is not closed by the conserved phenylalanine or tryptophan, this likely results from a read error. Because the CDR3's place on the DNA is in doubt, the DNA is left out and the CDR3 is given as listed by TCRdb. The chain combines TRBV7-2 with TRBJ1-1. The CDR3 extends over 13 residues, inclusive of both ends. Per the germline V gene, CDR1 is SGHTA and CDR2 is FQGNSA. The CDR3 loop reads CASSFATSGGLTS.

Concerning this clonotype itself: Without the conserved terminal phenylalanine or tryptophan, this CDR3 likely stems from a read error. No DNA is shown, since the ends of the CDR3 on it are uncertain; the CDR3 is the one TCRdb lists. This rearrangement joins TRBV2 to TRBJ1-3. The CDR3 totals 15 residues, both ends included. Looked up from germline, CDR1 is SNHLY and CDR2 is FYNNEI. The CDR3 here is CASSPRESDGYTFYL.